This is a list of T cell receptor beta chains from one sample in a study of immune evolution from preneoplasia to lung adenocarcinoma. Only in-frame clones appear in the TCRdb table, and some are missing; sequencing was by immunoSEQ multiplex PCR. The sample contains around 9,100 clones, 75% to 90% of which appear only once. The sample taken for sequencing was FFPE lung adenocarcinoma in situ tissue. These receptors originate from a person aged 65-85 years with lung adenocarcinoma. Each CDR3 is given with its conserved first and last residue. The D gene is left open where the match is weak. Clone size is given for some rows only: seen once, a few or many times, or a class if the clone is expanded.

clone_size,v_call,j_call,d_call,cdr3_aa,cdr3_nt
once,TRBV7-9,TRBJ1-2,-,CASSLTGDLYGYTF,TGTGCCAGCAGCCTAACGGGCGATTTATATGGCTACACCTTC
-,TRBV4-2,TRBJ2-7,TRBD1,CASSHTTGVEQYF,TGTGCCAGCAGCCACACCACAGGGGTCGAGCAGTACTTC
medium-sized,TRBV15,TRBJ2-3,-,CATSRPQGSRWTDTQYF,TGTGCCACCAGCAGACCACAGGGTTCTAGATGGACAGATACGCAGTATTTT
medium-sized,TRBV5-6,TRBJ1-5,-,CASSLGGLGGNQPQHF,TGTGCCAGCAGCTTGGGGGGCCTGGGGGGCAATCAGCCCCAGCATTTT
once,TRBV11-3,TRBJ2-5,-,CASSWGFGGEETQYF,TGTGCCAGCAGCTGGGGGTTCGGCGGGGAAGAGACCCAGTACTTC
few,TRBV7-2,TRBJ2-5,TRBD2,CASSLGTSGETQYF,TGTGCCAGCAGCTTGGGGACTAGCGGAGAGACCCAGTACTTC
few,TRBV6-4,TRBJ2-1,TRBD1,CASSSGTGGNEQFF,TGTGCCAGCAGTTCCGGGACAGGGGGCAATGAGCAGTTCTTC
-,TRBV7-6,TRBJ1-3,-,CASSLEYYGNTIYF,TGTGCCAGCAGCTTAGAGTACTATGGAAACACCATATATTTT
-,TRBV28,TRBJ1-5,-,CASTVGPRAGNQPQHF,TGTGCCAGCACCGTAGGGCCCAGGGCAGGCAATCAGCCCCAGCATTTT
-,TRBV5-6,TRBJ2-7,-,CASSLGGPASFVQYF,TGTGCCAGCAGCTTGGGGGGTCCCGCCTCCTTCGTGCAGTACTTC
once,TRBV5-1,TRBJ2-7,TRBD2,CASSLGREVQYF,TGCGCCAGCAGCTTAGGGCGGGAGGTGCAGTACTTC
-,TRBV4-1,TRBJ1-2,-,CASSHWGRGDYGYTF,TGCGCCAGCAGCCACTGGGGGCGTGGAGACTATGGCTACACCTTC
few,TRBV11-2,TRBJ2-7,TRBD1,CASSLVGTGIEQYF,TGTGCCAGCAGCTTAGTCGGGACAGGGATCGAGCAGTACTTC
-,TRBV7-9,TRBJ2-7,TRBD2,CASSLSGGGYLSYEQYF,TGTGCCAGCAGCTTAAGCGGGGGGGGTTACCTCTCCTACGAGCAGTACTTC
-,TRBV7-9,TRBJ1-1,-,CASSLGAGGFGTEAFF,TGTGCCAGCAGCTTAGGTGCGGGGGGGTTCGGCACTGAAGCTTTCTTT
-,TRBV28,TRBJ1-1,TRBD1,CASSLGDRVTEAFF,TGTGCCAGCAGTTTAGGGGACAGGGTCACTGAAGCTTTCTTT
-,TRBV5-6,TRBJ2-7,-,CASSLVGRSHEQYF,TGTGCCAGCAGCTTGGTGGGCCGTTCCCACGAGCAGTACTTC
-,TRBV6-5,TRBJ2-7,-,CASKGGQFHEQYF,TGTGCCAGCAAAGGCGGACAGTTCCACGAGCAGTACTTC
-,TRBV6-1,TRBJ1-1,-,CASSPETYLNTEAFF,TGTGCCAGCAGTCCAGAGACGTACCTTAACACTGAAGCTTTCTTT
-,TRBV6-4,TRBJ1-5,-,CASSPSIGNQPQHF,TGTGCCAGCAGCCCCAGTATCGGCAATCAGCCCCAGCATTTT
few,TRBV14,TRBJ2-4,-,CASSLTGTDPVRGKNIQYF,TGTGCCAGCAGCCTTACCGGGACTGACCCCGTGCGGGGCAAAAACATTCAGTACTTC
-,TRBV5-1,TRBJ1-4,-,CASSLQPGDEKLFF,TGCGCCAGCAGCTTGCAGCCAGGGGATGAAAAACTGTTTTTT
-,TRBV2,TRBJ2-2,-,CAKGGREANTGELFF,TGTGCCAAAGGGGGCCGGGAGGCGAACACCGGGGAGCTGTTTTTT
-,TRBV6-1,TRBJ1-5,-,CASSEAQGRSNQPQHF,TGTGCCAGCAGTGAAGCGCAAGGCAGGAGCAATCAGCCCCAGCATTTT
-,TRBV2,TRBJ1-5,-,CASSEGQGYNNQPQHF,TGTGCCAGCAGTGAAGGTCAGGGGTATAACAATCAGCCCCAGCATTTT
-,TRBV12-5,TRBJ2-2,-,CASGSGLSNTGELFF,TGTGCTAGTGGTTCGGGACTGTCGAACACCGGGGAGCTGTTTTTT
-,TRBV4-2,TRBJ2-1,TRBD2,CASSQMGGGSGNEQFF,TGTGCCAGCAGCCAGATGGGAGGCGGGAGTGGTAATGAGCAGTTCTTC
-,TRBV4-2,TRBJ2-6,-,CASSQFGGPSGANVLTF,TGTGCCAGCAGCCAATTTGGGGGGCCCTCTGGGGCCAACGTCCTGACTTTC
-,TRBV5-1,TRBJ1-3,-,CASSFQGISGNTIYF,TGCGCCAGCAGCTTTCAGGGAATCTCTGGAAACACCATATATTTT
few,TRBV28,TRBJ1-1,-,CASSLWVPPNTEAFF,TGTGCCAGCAGTTTATGGGTACCGCCGAACACTGAAGCTTTCTTT
-,TRBV7-9,TRBJ2-1,-,CASSREGIERYNEQFF,TGTGCCAGCAGCCGCGAGGGGATAGAAAGGTACAATGAGCAGTTCTTC
-,TRBV19,TRBJ2-3,-,CASSRLDGTDTQYF,TGTGCCAGTAGCAGGTTAGATGGGACAGATACGCAGTATTTT
-,TRBV6-1,TRBJ1-4,-,CASAGDTPRVKLFF,TGTGCCAGCGCAGGGGATACACCTAGGGTAAAACTGTTTTTT
-,TRBV7-9,TRBJ1-4,-,CASSLAVGGPNEKLFF,TGTGCCAGCAGCTTAGCAGTCGGGGGCCCTAATGAAAAACTGTTTTTT
-,TRBV10-3,TRBJ1-1,TRBD1,CAISRGMTGGTTEAFF,TGTGCCATCAGTAGAGGGATGACAGGGGGGACCACTGAAGCTTTCTTT
-,TRBV19,TRBJ2-5,TRBD1,CASSPINRGHETQYF,TGTGCCAGTAGTCCAATCAACAGGGGGCACGAGACCCAGTACTTC
few,TRBV28,TRBJ2-2,-,CASSRRELFF,TGTGCCAGCAGTAGGAGGGAGCTGTTTTTT
-,TRBV30,TRBJ1-4,-,CAWSVILGQKLFF,TGTGCCTGGAGTGTTATATTGGGTCAAAAACTGTTTTTT
-,TRBV30,TRBJ2-3,-,CAWSIGAATDTQYF,TGTGCCTGGAGTATAGGAGCGGCTACAGATACGCAGTATTTT
once,TRBV6-5,TRBJ1-3,-,CASRQQGSGNTIYF,TGTGCCAGCAGACAACAGGGTTCTGGAAACACCATATATTTT
-,TRBV2,TRBJ1-6,-,CASRRGDVGSPLHF,TGTGCCAGCAGAAGAGGGGATGTTGGTTCACCCCTCCACTTT
few,TRBV10-2,TRBJ1-5,-,CASSDAGVSNQPQHF,TGCGCCAGCAGTGATGCCGGTGTCAGCAATCAGCCCCAGCATTTT